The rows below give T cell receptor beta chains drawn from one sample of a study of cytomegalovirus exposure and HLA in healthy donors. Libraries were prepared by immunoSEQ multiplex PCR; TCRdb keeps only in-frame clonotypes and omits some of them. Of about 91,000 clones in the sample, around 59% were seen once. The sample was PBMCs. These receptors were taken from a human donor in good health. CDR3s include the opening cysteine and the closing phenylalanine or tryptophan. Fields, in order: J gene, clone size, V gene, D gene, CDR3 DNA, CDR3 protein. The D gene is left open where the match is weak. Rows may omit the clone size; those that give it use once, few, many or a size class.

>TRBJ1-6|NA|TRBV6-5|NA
TGTGCCAGCACCAGGGCGACGTATAATTCACCCCTCCACTTT
CASTRATYNSPLHF
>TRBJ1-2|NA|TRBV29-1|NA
TGCAGCGTTGCCGCGACAGCGTGGGGCTACACCTTC
CSVAATAWGYTF
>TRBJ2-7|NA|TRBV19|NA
TGTGCCAGTAGTAAGGAGGGCTACTACGAGCAGTACTTC
CASSKEGYYEQYF
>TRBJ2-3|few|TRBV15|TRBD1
TGTGCCACCAGCAGAGGTCAGGGGGCGGTTTATACGCAGTATTTT
CATSRGQGAVYTQYF
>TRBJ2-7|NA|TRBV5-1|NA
TGCGCCAGCAGCTTGGAGGGGGTCGGTACCGAGCAGTACTTC
CASSLEGVGTEQYF
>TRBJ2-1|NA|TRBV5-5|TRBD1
TGTGCCAGCAGCTTGAGGACAGGGTCCTACAATGAGCAGTTCTTC
CASSLRTGSYNEQFF
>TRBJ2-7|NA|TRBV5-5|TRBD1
TGTGCCAGCAGCCACCGTGGGACAGGGGCCTACGAGCAGTACTTC
CASSHRGTGAYEQYF
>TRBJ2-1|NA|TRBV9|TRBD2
TGTGCCAGCAGCGGCGGGAGGTCGGGTACGTACAATGAGCAGTTCTTC
CASSGGRSGTYNEQFF
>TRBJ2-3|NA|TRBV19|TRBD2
TGTGCCAGTCATGTAACGGGGGGAGATACGCAGTATTTT
CASHVTGGDTQYF
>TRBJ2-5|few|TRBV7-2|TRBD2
TGTGCCAGCAGCAGAACTAGCGGTTCGTATAAAGAGACCCAGTACTTC
CASSRTSGSYKETQYF
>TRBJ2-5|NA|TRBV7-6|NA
TGTGCCAGCAGCTTAATATCCGAAGAGACCCAGTACTTC
CASSLISEETQYF
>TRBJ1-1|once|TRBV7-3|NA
TGTGCCAGCAGCTTACAGGGGAACACTGAAGCTTTCTTT
CASSLQGNTEAFF
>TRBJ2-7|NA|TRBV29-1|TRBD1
TGCAGCGTTGAGAGGACAGGGACGGGCGAGCAGTACTTC
CSVERTGTGEQYF
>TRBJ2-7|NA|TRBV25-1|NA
TGTGCCAGCAGTGCCGTCACGTGCGGGAATTTATACGAGCAGTACTTC
CASSAVTCGNLYEQYF
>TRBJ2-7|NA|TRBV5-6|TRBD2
TGTGCCAGCAGCTACGGACTAGCGGCGAGCGAGCAGTACTTC
CASSYGLAASEQYF
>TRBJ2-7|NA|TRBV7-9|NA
TGTGCCAGCAGCTCGGGGGAGAAGCAGTACTTC
CASSSGEKQYF
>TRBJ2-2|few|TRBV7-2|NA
TGTGCCAGCAGCGATCCGGGACTCCTGAGGACCGGGGAGCTGTTTTTT
CASSDPGLLRTGELFF
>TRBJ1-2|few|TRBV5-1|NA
TGCGCCAGCAGCTTGGAAGGGGAGGGATATGGCTACACCTTC
CASSLEGEGYGYTF
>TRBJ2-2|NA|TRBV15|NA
TGTGCCACCAGCAGAGTAACGACGAGCGCCGGGGAGCTGTTTTTT
CATSRVTTSAGELFF
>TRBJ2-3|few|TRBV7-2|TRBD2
TGTGCCAGCAGCTTAGTCCAACGGGGCGGGGGGGGCACAGATACGCAGTATTTT
CASSLVQRGGGGTDTQYF
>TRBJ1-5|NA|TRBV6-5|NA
TGTGCCAGCAGTGAGGACAACACGAATCAGCCCCAGCATTTT
CASSEDNTNQPQHF
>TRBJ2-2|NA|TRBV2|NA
TGTGCCAGCAGCCCTTTCACTAGCCGGGCCGGGGTGCTGTTTTTT
CASSPFTSRAGVLFF
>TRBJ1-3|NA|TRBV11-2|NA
TGTGCCAGCAGCTTAGTGGCAAGCTCTGGAAACACCATATATTTT
CASSLVASSGNTIYF
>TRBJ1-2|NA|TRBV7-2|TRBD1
TGTGCCAGCAGCCTAGAGACAGGGGGAAACTATGGCTACACCTTC
CASSLETGGNYGYTF
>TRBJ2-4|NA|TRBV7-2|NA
TGTGCCAGCAGCTTAGAGACAGGCCTAGCCAAAAACATTCAGTACTTC
CASSLETGLAKNIQYF
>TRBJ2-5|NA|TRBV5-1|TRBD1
TGCGCCAGCAGCTTCAGGACAGGGGCTGTCCAAGAGACCCAGTACTTC
CASSFRTGAVQETQYF
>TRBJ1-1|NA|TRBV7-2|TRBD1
TGTGCCAGCAGCTTAGGAGGGACAGAGGGTATTGAAGCTTTCTTT
CASSLGGTEGIEAFF
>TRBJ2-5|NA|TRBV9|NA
TGTGCCAGCAGCGTCTCAGGGCGTCAAGAGACCCAGTACTTC
CASSVSGRQETQYF
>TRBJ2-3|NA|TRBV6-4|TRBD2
TGTGCCAGCAGTGAAGGTAGCGGGGGGGCAGATACGCAGTATTTT
CASSEGSGGADTQYF
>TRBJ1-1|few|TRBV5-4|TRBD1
TGTGCCAGCAACCAAGAACAGGGGGCGTACACTGAAGCTTTCTTT
CASNQEQGAYTEAFF